This TCR beta chain originates from a study of T cells in Graves' hyperthyroidism and ophthalmopathy. Across 18 months, stable Graves' hyperthyroidism was marked by no progression to ophthalmopathy. Diagnosis of hyperthyroidism was new in patients aged 18 to 65, and its duration was under 2 months. Researchers barred patients who had uncontrolled infection, other autoimmune disease, pregnancy or lactation. Clinical symptoms, serum thyroxine, TRAb, thyroid ultrasound and orbital computed tomography informed diagnoses. The CDR3 sequence is 15 residues long. V lost 3 bases and J lost 4, with 16 bases in between. Germline loops: CDR1 DFQATT, CDR2 SNEGSKA (reference sequence). RNA transcripts were the template for amplifying TCR beta CDR3 regions. With the HTBI primer set, the TCR CDR3 went through a first round of RT-PCR. TCRdb re-derived calls from the multiplex PCR reads in MiXCR, one entry per CDR3 protein. The table has fewer than 400,000 distinct CDR3 sequences, 20% to 25% seen once.

The receptor was derived from a man over 45 with Graves' hyperthyroidism. The chain is built from TRBV20-1 and TRBJ2-1, with D possibly TRBD2 on 6 matching bases. The specimen was blood. The CDR3 spells CSARLVGSPYNEQFF. The CDR3 bases are TGCAGTGCTAGGTTGGTCGGGAGCCCTTACAATGAGCAGTTCTTC.